The 5 T cell receptor beta chains presented below share a single source sample, sequenced in a study of cytomegalovirus exposure and HLA in healthy donors. This PCR relied on a set of 60 Vbeta primers and 13 Jbeta primers. The repertoire was sequenced with immunoSEQ multiplex PCR; TCRdb's copy has only in-frame clones and lacks some. The data show 160,000 or so clones, with 75% to 90% seen just once and around 1.8% held by the top ten. Sequences were obtained from PBMCs. These receptors originate from a woman younger than 30 in good health and CMV-seronegative.

The chain links TRBV21-1 to TRBJ2-5; TRBD2, the D gene given by the table, was not confirmed from the DNA. TRBV21-1 is annotated as a pseudogene. There are 16 residues in the CDR3. This CDR3 reads CASSKAIAGRGETQYF. The DNA of the CDR3 is TGTGCCAGCAGCAAAGCTATAGCGGGGAGGGGAGAGACCCAGTACTTC.

In this sample, this clone turned up a few times. CDR3: CASSHLSSESYEQYF. In nucleotides, the CDR3 is TGTGCCAGCAGCCACTTAAGTTCCGAAAGCTACGAGCAGTACTTC. V and J are TRBV5-6 and TRBJ2-7; the D is unclear. The V gene lost 4 bases and the J gene lost 3 bases, with 17 bases spanning the gap. The germline gives CDR1 SGHDT, CDR2 YYEEEE. The length of the CDR3 is 15 residues. The variable domain in full, with the rest retrieved from reference TRBV5-6 and TRBJ2-7, is DAGVTQSPTHLIKTRGQQVTLRCSPKSGHDTVSWYQQALGQGPQFIFQYYEEEERQRGNFPDRFSGHQFPNYSSELNVNALLLGDSALYLCASSHLSSESYEQYFGPGTRLTVT.

The chain joins TRBV7-9 to TRBJ1-2, with 8 bases matching TRBD1. Germline assignment: CDR1 SEHNR and CDR2 FQNEAQ (reference sequence). The CDR3 consists of 15 residues. Trimming at V came to 0 bases and at J to 8 bases, leaving 8 bases not matched to a gene. The CDR3 spells CASSLANTGGGGYTF. Written as DNA, the CDR3 is TGTGCCAGCAGCTTAGCGAATACAGGGGGAGGAGGCTACACCTTC.

The chain has TRBV4-1 and TRBJ2-3; D is possibly TRBD1 (5 bases). Germline-derived CDR1 and CDR2 are MGHRA and YSYEKL. The germline V and J ends were trimmed by 1 base and 0 bases, with 11 bases remaining between them. The CDR3 has 16 residues. The CDR3 coding sequence is TGCGCCAGCAGCCAAGGGGGCGGTACTAGCACAGATACGCAGTATTTT. This gives the protein CASSQGGGTSTDTQYF.

V usage is TRBV19 and J usage is TRBJ1-1, with 7 bases matching TRBD1. CDR3 length: 13 residues. Trimming removed 6 bases from V and 3 bases from J; junction bases left unmatched: 4. Per the germline V gene, CDR1 is LNHDA and CDR2 is SQIVND (reference sequence). CDR3 sequence reads: CASRGQGDTEAFF. The CDR3 nucleotides read TGTGCCAGTAGAGGGCAGGGGGACACTGAAGCTTTCTTT.